Below are 18 T cell receptor beta chains sequenced from a single sample in a study of cytomegalovirus exposure and HLA in healthy donors. The study ran its PCR with 60 Vbeta and 13 Jbeta primers. Clones were sequenced by immunoSEQ multiplex PCR, and TCRdb holds only the in-frame ones, with some missing. This table has tens of thousands of clones, almost 85% appearing once. The sample taken for sequencing was PBMCs. The receptors stem from a young man in good health and CMV-seronegative.

The chain recombines TRBV27 with TRBJ2-7, with D possibly TRBD1 on 7 matching bases. Germline CDR1 reads MNHEY; CDR2 reads SMNVEV (reference sequence). This CDR3 contains 13 residues. V gave up 3 bases and J gave up 5 bases, with 11 bases separating them. The CDR3 region is CASSFGGQNEQYF. CDR3 DNA sequence: TGTGCCAGCAGTTTCGGGGGACAGAACGAGCAGTACTTC.

This clone was found once. The chain links TRBV12-5 to TRBJ1-1; 8 nucleotides match TRBD1. The CDR3 covers 15 residues. The V and J ends lost 4 bases and 2 bases, in that order; junction bases with no gene match: 6. Germline V gives CDR1 LGHNT, CDR2 FRNRAP. This chain's CDR3 is CASGWRTGRNTEAFF. CDR3 nucleotides: TGTGCTAGTGGTTGGAGGACAGGGAGAAACACTGAAGCTTTCTTT.

This chain connects TRBV19 to TRBJ1-1; maybe TRBD1 (5 bases). CDR1 LNHDA and CDR2 SQIVND come from the germline V gene (reference sequence). The CDR3 is 13 amino acids. Trimming left V 6 bases short and J 6 bases short, with 14 bases between. The CDR3 protein is CASRDTGGSEAFF. In DNA form, the CDR3 reads TGTGCCAGTAGGGACACCGGTGGGTCTGAAGCTTTCTTT.

The rearrangement links TRBV6-6 to TRBJ1-2; D unclear. This CDR3 is built from 14 residues. Germline CDR1 and CDR2: MNHNY and SVGAGI (reference sequence). V gave up 7 bases and J gave up 2 bases, with 14 bases separating them. CDR3 DNA: TGTGCCAGCACCCCCCAGGCCACCAACTATGGCTACACCTTC. It specifies CASTPQATNYGYTF.

The rearrangement joins TRBV10-3 to TRBJ1-2; no definite D call. This CDR3 is built from 12 residues. V shed 3 bases and J shed 8 bases, with 10 bases lying between them. The germline V gene has CDR1 ENHRY and CDR2 SYGVKD. DNA of the CDR3: TGTGCCATCAGTGATCCTCCGGTCGGCTACACCTTC. This gives the protein CAISDPPVGYTF.

This clone was seen just once. This chain links TRBV7-2 with TRBJ1-2; TRBD1 agrees at 7 bases. V shed 5 bases, J shed 6 bases, and the junction held 9 bases outside the gene matches. This CDR3 has 14 residues. Germline V CDR1 and CDR2: SGHTA, FQGNSA. In DNA form, the CDR3 reads TGTGCCAGCAGCCCACGACAGGGATCAGATGGCTACACCTTC. Translated: CASSPRQGSDGYTF.

The chain carries TRBV19 and TRBJ1-5, with TRBD1 matching 7 bases. The CDR3 is made up of 16 amino acids. Trimming took 5 bases from V and 8 from J; bases not matched to a gene: 15. The V gene's germline CDR1 is LNHDA and CDR2 SQIVND (reference sequence). CDR3 in amino acids: CASSDYAGTVLKPQHF. In nucleotides, the CDR3 is TGTGCCAGTAGTGACTACGCCGGGACAGTATTAAAGCCCCAGCATTTT.

This sequence joins TRBV30 and TRBJ1-1; no clear D. With 3 bases removed from V and 0 bases from J, the gap between germline ends came to 17 bases. The CDR3 spans 16 residues. In germline, CDR1 is GTSNPN, CDR2 SVGIG (reference sequence). The CDR3: CAWSGGQNIMNTEAFF. The CDR3 DNA is TGTGCCTGGAGCGGCGGGCAGAACATCATGAACACTGAAGCTTTCTTT.

This rearrangement joins TRBV5-1 to TRBJ2-3, with 11 bases matching TRBD2. The V and J ends lost 2 bases and 5 bases, in that order; junction bases with no gene match: 4. Per germline, CDR1 SGHRS and CDR2 YFSETQ. CDR3 size: 15 residues. This CDR3 reads CASSLLAGAGDTQYF. The CDR3 DNA sequence: TGCGCCAGCAGCTTACTAGCGGGAGCCGGAGATACGCAGTATTTT.

In the case of this clone: Compared with germline, one end of the junction differs, possibly owing to a read error. The gene calls are TRBV7-9 and TRBJ1-1, with D tentatively TRBD1 (5 bases). The germline CDR1 and CDR2 sequences are SEHNR and FQNEAQ (reference sequence). The CDR3 extends over 16 amino acids. CDR3 residues: CSSSRLVGEVRTEAFF. The CDR3 coding sequence is TGTTCCAGCAGCCGTCTGGTGGGGGAGGTCCGCACTGAAGCTTTCTTT.

V gene TRBV2 combines with J gene TRBJ2-1, with D tentatively TRBD1 (5 bases). The CDR3 sequence is 12 residues long. The germline CDR1 and CDR2 sequences are SNHLY and FYNNEI. Trimming pared 1 base from V and 12 bases from J, leaving 10 bases between. CDR3 bases: TGTGCCAGCAGTGAAGTCCCAGGGATGCAGTTCTTC. Translated, it gives CASSEVPGMQFF.

The chain recombines TRBV28 with TRBJ1-1; D is ambiguous. Germline V gives CDR1 MDHEN, CDR2 SYDVKM. V lost 3 bases, J lost 3 bases, and 11 bases lay in between. The CDR3 spans 14 residues. The CDR3 DNA is TGTGCCAGCAGTTTCCGTGGCGGCTACACTGAAGCTTTCTTT. Its protein product is CASSFRGGYTEAFF. The full variable domain, its missing parts supplied by reference TRBV28 and TRBJ1-1, is DVKVTQSSRYLVKRTGEKVFLECVQDMDHENMFWYRQDPGLGLRLIYFSYDVKMKEKGDIPEGYSVSREKKERFSLILESASTNQTSMYLCASSFRGGYTEAFFGQGTRLTVV.

The chain links TRBV7-2 to TRBJ1-2, with 7 bases aligning to TRBD1. V lost 1 base, J lost 5 bases, and 7 bases stayed unmatched. The CDR3 is made up of 15 amino acids. Per germline, CDR1 SGHTA and CDR2 FQGNSA. CDR3 nucleotide sequence: TGTGCCAGCAGCTTAGATCCACAGGGGATTTATGGCTACACCTTC. Its translation is CASSLDPQGIYGYTF.

In regard to this clone: One end of the junction does not line up with germline, which may come from a read error. V is TRBV7-7 and J is TRBJ2-2; 9 bases fit TRBD2. The CDR3 contains 15 residues. CDR1 is SSHAT and CDR2 is FNYEAQ in the germline V gene (reference sequence). The CDR3 protein is CASSLAPSGNGELFF. The DNA for the CDR3 is TGTGCTAGCAGCTTAGCGCCTAGCGGGAACGGGGAGCTGTTTTTT.

The chain employs TRBV6-5 and TRBJ2-3; TRBD1 might be the D (6 bases). Germline V CDR1 and CDR2: MNHEY, SVGAGI. The CDR3 is 14 amino acids. The ends were cut back, 3 bases at V and 4 bases at J, with 11 bases in the middle. The CDR3: CASSYFRQADTQYF. The CDR3 DNA reads TGTGCCAGCAGTTATTTCAGACAGGCAGATACGCAGTATTTT.

The DNA of the CDR3 is TGTGCCAGCAGCGTAGGCGTATCCGTCCACGAGCAGTACTTC. Residues: CASSVGVSVHEQYF. V and J are TRBV9 and TRBJ2-7; D gene ambiguous. The CDR3 is 14 residues long. Trimming shortened V by 0 bases and J by 5 bases, and 12 bases separated the two germline ends. Germline CDR1 reads SGDLS; CDR2 reads YYNGEE. Full variable domain (missing parts from reference TRBV9 and TRBJ2-7): DSGVTQTPKHLITATGQRVTLRCSPRSGDLSVYWYQQSLDQGLQFLIQYYNGEERAKGNILERFSAQQFPDLHSELNLSSLELGDSALYFCASSVGVSVHEQYFGPGTRLTVT.

The DNA for the CDR3 is TGTGCCTGCAAACAGGGTATTGGGACCTACGAGCAGTACTTC. Translating it yields CACKQGIGTYEQYF. This chain links TRBV30 with TRBJ2-7; weak D call: TRBD1 (6 bases). Looked up from germline, CDR1 is GTSNPN and CDR2 is SVGIG (reference sequence). Trimming pared 6 bases from V and 2 bases from J, leaving 17 bases between. The CDR3 sequence is 14 residues long. Looking up the rest from reference TRBV30 and TRBJ2-7 gives the full variable domain: SQTIHQWPATLVQPVGSPLSLECTVEGTSNPNLYWYRQAAGRGLQLLFYSVGIGQISSEVPQNLSASRPQDRQFILSSKKLLLSDSGFYLCACKQGIGTYEQYFGPGTRLTVT.

The chain combines TRBV11-1 with TRBJ1-1; 7 bases are shared with TRBD1. After removal of 5 bases from V and 3 bases from J, the junction contained 9 bases not matched to a gene. In germline, CDR1 is SGHAT, CDR2 FQDESV (reference sequence). The CDR3 is 15 amino acids. The CDR3 spells CASSPIGQEDTEAFF. The CDR3 bases are TGTGCCAGCAGCCCAATCGGACAGGAGGACACTGAAGCTTTCTTT.